Below, one T cell receptor (beta chain) is given with its context. Per the original methods: The assay estimated nucleated cells by amplifying reference gene primers. Only in-frame clones appear in the TCRdb table, and some are missing; sequencing was by immunoSEQ multiplex PCR. That table furnishes V, J and clone size, whereas the DNA furnished D and trimming. The sample yields more than 250,000 clones, about 87% seen once. The sample is drawn from a study of blood T cell repertoires in COVID-19. Study as a whole: There were acute and convalescent COVID-19 samples, and they came from the United States, Italy and Spain. Sources were T cells, B-cell-depleted T cells, or PBMCs; the material itself was cDNA or gDNA.

Recruited during active infection, patients (from Seattle) were subsequently followed longitudinally. The CDR3 has 14 residues. V was pared by 3 bases and J by 6 bases, with 5 bases of the junction left unmatched. Germline-derived CDR1 and CDR2 are SGHAT and FQNNGV. This TCR came from a woman between 50 and 59 years old with COVID-19, enrolled during active disease. The sample consisted of peripheral blood. The rearrangement links TRBV11-2 to TRBJ2-1; 7 bases match TRBD2. In nucleotides, the CDR3 is TGTGCCAGCAGCTTCCGGACTAGAAGCAATGAGCAGTTCTTC. Translating it yields CASSFRTRSNEQFF.